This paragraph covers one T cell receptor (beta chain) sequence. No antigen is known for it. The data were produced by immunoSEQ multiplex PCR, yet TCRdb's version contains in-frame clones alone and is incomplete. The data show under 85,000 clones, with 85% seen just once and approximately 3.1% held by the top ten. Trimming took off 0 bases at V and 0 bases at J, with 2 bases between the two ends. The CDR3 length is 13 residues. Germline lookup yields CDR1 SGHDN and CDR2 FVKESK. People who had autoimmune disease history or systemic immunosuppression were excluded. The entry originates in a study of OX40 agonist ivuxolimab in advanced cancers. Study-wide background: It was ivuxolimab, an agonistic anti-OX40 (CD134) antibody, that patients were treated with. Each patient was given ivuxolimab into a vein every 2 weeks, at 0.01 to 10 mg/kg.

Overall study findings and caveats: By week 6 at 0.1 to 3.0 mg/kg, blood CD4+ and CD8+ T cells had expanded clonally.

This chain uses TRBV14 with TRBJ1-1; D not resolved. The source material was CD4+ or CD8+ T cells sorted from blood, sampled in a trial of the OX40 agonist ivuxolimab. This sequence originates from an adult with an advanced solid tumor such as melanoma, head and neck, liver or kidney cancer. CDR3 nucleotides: TGTGCCAGCAGCCAAGATCTGAACACTGAAGCTTTCTTT. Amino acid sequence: CASSQDLNTEAFF.